The next 31 T cell receptor beta chains were all read from a single sample in a study of shared clonotypes between healthy human individuals. TCRdb's copy holds only in-frame clones and misses some; the assay was immunoSEQ multiplex PCR. The sample records around 440,000 clones, about 74% being singletons. The specimen sequenced was PBMCs. The source is a woman aged 40-49 years in good health. Some clones in this sample may be carry-over from other donors' samples.

The rearrangement uses TRBV10-3 and TRBJ2-7, with TRBD2 matching over 8 bases. The J segment lost 1 base and the V segment lost 1 base, leaving 6 bases of the junction unmatched. CDR3 length: 16 amino acids. Germline CDR1 reads ENHRY; CDR2 reads SYGVKD. The CDR3 DNA is TGTGCCATCAGTGAGTGGGCTAGCGGGTCATCCTACGAGCAGTACTTC. Its translation: CAISEWASGSSYEQYF.

This clone was detected a few times. The chain employs TRBV7-2 and TRBJ2-1; 7 bases map to TRBD2. Germline values: CDR1 SGHTA, CDR2 FQGNSA. Losses at the gene ends were 5 bases for V and 12 bases for J; bases not matched to a gene: 10. The CDR3 has 13 amino acids. This chain's CDR3 is CASSPMTSWRQFF. The CDR3, as DNA: TGTGCCAGCAGCCCCATGACTAGCTGGCGGCAGTTCTTC.

The chain uses TRBV4-1 and TRBJ2-7; TRBD2 aligns across 11 bases. Germline assignment: CDR1 MGHRA and CDR2 YSYEKL. V lost 3 bases and J lost 2; bases outside the gene matches: 3. The CDR3 runs 15 residues. CDR3 DNA sequence: TGCGCCAGCAGCCATGGACTAGCGGGTCCCTACGAGCAGTACTTC. This codes for CASSHGLAGPYEQYF.

A note on this clone: A clone one base away is much larger, so this may be a read error. The chain is built from TRBV7-3 and TRBJ2-5; 9 nucleotides align to TRBD2. The J segment lost 4 bases and the V segment lost 1 base, leaving 10 bases of the junction unmatched. CDR1 is SGHTA, CDR2 FQGTGA, per germline. This CDR3 is 17 amino acids long. The DNA for the CDR3 is TGTGCCAGCAGCTTAAGGGTTAGCGGGAGCCTCCGAGAGACCCAGTACTTC. It is translated as CASSLRVSGSLRETQYF.

The J gene is TRBJ1-5, the V gene TRBV5-1; perhaps TRBD1 as D (5 bases). The V and J ends lost 0 bases and 7 bases respectively, with 11 bases between them. The CDR3 is made up of 14 amino acids. Germline CDR1 is SGHRS and CDR2 is YFSETQ. CDR3 nucleotides: TGCGCCAGCAGCTTGGGGGGGATCGACCAGCCCCAGCATTTT. It is translated as CASSLGGIDQPQHF.

This clone was observed once. This chain uses TRBV2 with TRBJ2-7, with 7 bases matching TRBD2. The CDR3 extends over 16 amino acids. Germline loops: CDR1 SNHLY, CDR2 FYNNEI. Losses at the gene ends were 4 bases for V and 0 bases for J; bases not matched to a gene: 9. CDR3 coding DNA: TGTGCCAGCAGTGGCCCCGGGAGGTGGAACTCCTACGAGCAGTACTTC. The encoded protein is CASSGPGRWNSYEQYF.

On this clone itself: A junction boundary mismatches the germline segment, possibly from a read error. The rearrangement links TRBV27 to TRBJ1-6; D unresolved. CDR1 is MNHEY, CDR2 SMNVEV, per germline (reference sequence). The CDR3 has 12 amino acids. CDR3 residues: CASGLSFGPLHF. CDR3 DNA sequence: TGTGCCAGCGGTTTATCGTTCGGACCCCTCCACTTT.

This chain links TRBV29-1 with TRBJ2-3; 10 bases map to TRBD1. Trimming cost V 4 bases and J 5 bases; bases outside gene matches: 6. This CDR3 has 14 residues. Germline loops: CDR1 SQVTM, CDR2 ANQGSEA. CDR3 DNA: TGCAGCGTTGGCCCCGGGACAGGGGAAGATACGCAGTATTTT. Its translation: CSVGPGTGEDTQYF.

Concerning this clone itself: Other DNA sequences in the sample encode the same CDR3. This chain connects TRBV11-2 to TRBJ2-1; 9 bases are shared with TRBD1. The CDR3 covers 19 residues. Germline CDR1 and CDR2: SGHAT and FQNNGV. Trimming at V came to 5 bases and at J to 5 bases, leaving 19 bases not matched to a gene. CDR3 sequence reads: CASSDGQGYHRVGDNEQFF. In DNA form, the CDR3 reads TGTGCCAGCAGCGACGGACAGGGGTATCACAGAGTCGGGGACAATGAGCAGTTCTTC.

The CDR3 region is CATSRGASRLNEQFF. The CDR3 region has the DNA TGTGCCACCAGCAGAGGGGCATCCAGGTTAAATGAGCAGTTCTTC. The gene calls are TRBV15 and TRBJ2-1, with D unclear. V was trimmed by 1 base and J by 7 bases, leaving 14 bases between them. The CDR3 totals 15 residues. Germline V lookup: CDR1 LNHNV, CDR2 YYDKDF (reference sequence). Looking up the rest from reference TRBV15 and TRBJ2-1 gives the full variable domain: DAMVIQNPRYQVTQFGKPVTLSCSQTLNHNVMYWYQQKSSQAPKLLFHYYDKDFNNEADTPDNFQSRRPNTSFCFLDIRSPGLGDTAMYLCATSRGASRLNEQFFGPGTRLTVL.

Concerning this clone itself: A far larger clone differs by one base, so this is likely a read error. The rearrangement uses TRBV27 and TRBJ1-5; TRBD1 matches 7 bases. CDR3 length equals 13 residues. Looked up from germline, CDR1 is MNHEY and CDR2 is SMNVEV (reference sequence). V was pared by 10 bases and J by 3 bases, with 6 bases of the junction left unmatched. The CDR3: CATSQGHNQPQHF. CDR3 in DNA: TGTGCCACATCACAGGGGCACAATCAGCCCCAGCATTTT.

This clone has only one observation. This may be a read error: a much more frequent sequence differs by one nucleotide. Other DNA sequences in this sample translate to the same CDR3. This chain connects TRBV7-3 to TRBJ2-2; D might be TRBD2 (5 bases). Germline assignment: CDR1 SGHTA and CDR2 FQGTGA. The CDR3 runs 14 residues. CDR3 coding DNA: TGTGCCAGCAGCCCCCCTAGGAACACCGGGGAGCTGTTTTTC. Residues: CASSPPRNTGELFF. The variable domain in full, with the rest retrieved from reference TRBV7-3 and TRBJ2-2, is GAGVSQTPSNKVTEKGKYVELRCDPISGHTALYWYRQSLGQGPEFLIYFQGTGAADDSGLPNDRFFAVRPEGSVSTLKIQRTERGDSAVYLCASSPPRNTGELFFGEGSRLTVL.

A remark on this clone: Other nucleotide sequences in the sample specify the same CDR3. The CDR3 nucleotides are TGCGCCAGCAGCTTGGCGGGGGGTGACACCGGGGAGCTGTTTTTT. Protein: CASSLAGGDTGELFF. This chain links TRBV5-1 with TRBJ2-2; 7 bases are a match to TRBD2. The germline V gene encodes CDR1 SGHRS and CDR2 YFSETQ. With 0 bases clipped from V and 3 bases from J, the junction kept 2 bases outside the gene matches. This CDR3 comprises 15 residues.

The rearrangement joins TRBV27 to TRBJ2-3; tentative D call: TRBD2 (6 bases). V lost 5 bases and J lost 0, with 9 bases in between. The CDR3 extends over 14 amino acids. Germline V gene sequence: CDR1 MNHEY, CDR2 SMNVEV (reference sequence). The CDR3 DNA sequence: TGTGCCAGCAGTATAGCGGTTAGCACAGATACGCAGTATTTT. Translation: CASSIAVSTDTQYF.

In its sample, this clone was seen once. V and J are TRBV7-9 and TRBJ2-5, with 9 nucleotides matching TRBD1. This CDR3 has 16 residues. Trimming took 4 bases from V and 5 from J; bases not matched to a gene: 11. Germline CDR1 reads SEHNR; CDR2 reads FQNEAQ (reference sequence). The CDR3 nucleotides are TGTGCCAGCAGCTCAGACGGACAGGGGAATGGTGAGACCCAGTACTTC. This encodes CASSSDGQGNGETQYF.

This clone showed up many times. V gene TRBV29-1 combines with J gene TRBJ2-5; D perhaps matches TRBD2 (5 bases). This CDR3 is 13 amino acids long. With 5 bases removed from V and 2 bases from J, the gap between germline ends came to 12 bases. CDR1 is SQVTM, CDR2 ANQGSEA, per germline. The CDR3 is CSVRGLPQETQYF. CDR3 sequence (DNA): TGCAGCGTTCGAGGGCTGCCGCAAGAGACCCAGTACTTC.

To note about this clone: Given a far larger clone just one base away, this is likely a sequencing read error. V and J are TRBV30 and TRBJ2-1, with D unresolved. Germline loops: CDR1 GTSNPN, CDR2 SVGIG (reference sequence). This CDR3 is built from 16 residues. Trimming removed 1 base from V and 0 bases from J, with 13 bases in between. This chain's CDR3 is CAWSACDWVSYNEQFF. CDR3 nucleotides: TGTGCCTGGAGTGCCTGCGACTGGGTCTCCTACAATGAGCAGTTCTTC.

This clone showed up just once. The gene calls are TRBV20-1 and TRBJ2-7, with no clear D. CDR1 is DFQATT, CDR2 SNEGSKA, per germline (reference sequence). V was cut by 4 bases and J by 2 bases, with 6 bases left in between. The CDR3 is 11 residues long. CDR3 loop: CSATPTYEQYF. DNA of the CDR3: TGCAGTGCTACCCCTACCTACGAGCAGTACTTC.

On this clone itself: Other nucleotide sequences in the sample specify the same CDR3. The chain has TRBV6-1 and TRBJ1-1; no definite D call. Germline values: CDR1 MNHNS, CDR2 SASEGT. This CDR3 has 12 amino acids. V gave up 5 bases and J gave up 5 bases, with 9 bases separating them. CDR3 loop: CASSYRWTEAFF. Here the CDR3 DNA reads TGTGCCAGCAGTTATAGGTGGACTGAAGCTTTCTTT.

Regarding this clone: A much bigger clone sits one base away, suggesting this may be a read error. The sample holds other DNA sequences that translate to the same CDR3. This sequence joins TRBV28 and TRBJ1-2; TRBD1 matches at 7 bases. Germline V gene lookup returns CDR1 MDHEN and CDR2 SYDVKM. This CDR3 contains 17 residues. The V and J ends lost 5 bases and 6 bases, in that order; junction bases with no gene match: 18. This CDR3 is CASSPHATGWSFNGYTF. DNA of the CDR3: TGTGCCAGCAGTCCCCATGCGACAGGGTGGTCCTTCAATGGCTACACCTTC.

This chain links TRBV6-1 with TRBJ2-5; D gene uncertain. Germline CDR1 MNHNS, CDR2 SASEGT. The CDR3 loop spans 14 amino acids. Trimming shortened V by 3 bases and J by 0 bases, and 8 bases separated the two germline ends. The DNA of the CDR3 is TGTGCCAGCAGTGATTGGGGTCACCAAGAGACCCAGTACTTC. It encodes CASSDWGHQETQYF.

V gene TRBV19 combines with J gene TRBJ1-5; 7 bases align to TRBD1. Germline loops: CDR1 LNHDA, CDR2 SQIVND (reference sequence). The CDR3 runs to 17 residues. V dropped 0 bases and J dropped 2; count of bases not matched to a gene: 7. The CDR3 loop is CASSIDAGGGRNQPQHF. The CDR3 DNA follows: TGTGCCAGTAGTATAGATGCAGGGGGTGGTCGCAATCAGCCCCAGCATTTT.

V usage is TRBV5-1 and J usage is TRBJ2-7; 12 nucleotides line up with TRBD1. The ends lost 7 bases at V and 6 bases at J; junction bases unmatched: 5. The V gene's germline CDR1 is SGHRS and CDR2 YFSETQ. The CDR3 runs to 13 residues. CDR3 nucleotides: TGCGCCAGCTCGGGACAGGGGGCGGCCGAGCAGTACTTC. Protein: CASSGQGAAEQYF.

The chain recombines TRBV7-9 with TRBJ2-2, with D unresolved. Germline V gene sequence: CDR1 SEHNR, CDR2 FQNEAQ (reference sequence). The CDR3 extends over 15 amino acids. V dropped 0 bases and J dropped 7 bases, with 12 bases sitting between them. The CDR3 loop is CASSLAQAVIGELFF. The CDR3 DNA sequence: TGTGCCAGCAGCTTAGCGCAAGCAGTTATCGGGGAGCTGTTTTTT.

A few counts support this clone. The chain carries TRBV28 and TRBJ2-7, with 7 bases aligning to TRBD2. The CDR3 is 18 amino acids. The J segment lost 9 bases and the V segment lost 6 bases, leaving 26 bases of the junction unmatched. Germline V gene data show CDR1 as MDHEN and CDR2 as SYDVKM. The CDR3 coding sequence is TGTGCCAGCAGCTCGCGAGGAAGGAGCGGGACGGTGATTTGGGTGCAGTACTTC. Amino acids: CASSSRGRSGTVIWVQYF.

This clone was seen only once. Here the CDR3 DNA reads TGTGCCAGCAGCGCTAGGGCGGGAGCGATCGACAATGAGCAGTTCTTC. Its protein product is CASSARAGAIDNEQFF. The chain has TRBV7-3 and TRBJ2-1, with TRBD2 identical over 7 bases. The CDR3 loop spans 16 amino acids. Trimming at V came to 5 bases and at J to 5 bases, leaving 12 bases not matched to a gene. Germline V lookup: CDR1 SGHTA, CDR2 FQGTGA.

The chain couples TRBV30 to TRBJ2-3; D gene unclear. The CDR3 runs 14 residues. Germline CDR1 and CDR2: GTSNPN and SVGIG (reference sequence). Trimming shortened V by 2 bases and J by 3 bases, and 12 bases separated the two germline ends. CDR3 DNA: TGTGCCTGGAGTTCGACCCTGGTAACAGATACGCAGTATTTT. Protein sequence: CAWSSTLVTDTQYF.

This chain connects TRBV5-4 to TRBJ2-4; D perhaps matches TRBD1 (5 bases). The CDR3 runs to 13 residues. V lost 4 bases and J 9 bases, leaving 14 bases between the germline ends. Looked up from germline, CDR1 is SGHNT and CDR2 is YYREEE (reference sequence). The CDR3 nucleotides read TGTGCCAGCAGCGGCGACAGCAATTCCATTCAGTACTTC. It translates to CASSGDSNSIQYF. Full variable domain (rest looked up from reference TRBV5-4 and TRBJ2-4): ETGVTQSPTHLIKTRGQQVTLRCSSQSGHNTVSWYQQALGQGPQFIFQYYREEENGRGNFPPRFSGLQFPNYSSELNVNALELDDSALYLCASSGDSNSIQYFGAGTRLSVL.

The gene calls are TRBV7-8 and TRBJ1-4, with unresolved D. V was pared by 1 base and J by 0 bases, with 3 bases between. Germline V gene sequence: CDR1 SGHVS, CDR2 FQNEAQ. The CDR3 spans 14 residues. CDR3 sequence: CASSLEATNEKLFF. The CDR3 bases are TGTGCCAGCAGCTTAGAAGCAACTAATGAAAAACTGTTTTTT.

This chain connects TRBV6-1 to TRBJ1-4; TRBD1 is a possible D gene (5 bases). The germline gives CDR1 MNHNS, CDR2 SASEGT. The CDR3 is 15 amino acids. The V end was cut by 0 bases, the J end by 3 bases, with 8 bases between. The CDR3 sequence: CASSEAGGSNEKLFF. CDR3 coding DNA: TGTGCCAGCAGTGAAGCGGGGGGGTCTAATGAAAAACTGTTTTTT.

About this clone: One base away lies a much larger clone, so this may be a sequencing read error. The J gene is TRBJ1-5, the V gene TRBV28; 7 bases are shared with TRBD1. The CDR3 runs 15 residues. V dropped 5 bases and J dropped 6; count of bases not matched to a gene: 10. The germline V gene has CDR1 MDHEN and CDR2 SYDVKM. CDR3 DNA sequence: TGTGCCAGCAGTACCCCCGGACAGGTCGGTCAGCCCCAGCATTTT. Protein: CASSTPGQVGQPQHF.